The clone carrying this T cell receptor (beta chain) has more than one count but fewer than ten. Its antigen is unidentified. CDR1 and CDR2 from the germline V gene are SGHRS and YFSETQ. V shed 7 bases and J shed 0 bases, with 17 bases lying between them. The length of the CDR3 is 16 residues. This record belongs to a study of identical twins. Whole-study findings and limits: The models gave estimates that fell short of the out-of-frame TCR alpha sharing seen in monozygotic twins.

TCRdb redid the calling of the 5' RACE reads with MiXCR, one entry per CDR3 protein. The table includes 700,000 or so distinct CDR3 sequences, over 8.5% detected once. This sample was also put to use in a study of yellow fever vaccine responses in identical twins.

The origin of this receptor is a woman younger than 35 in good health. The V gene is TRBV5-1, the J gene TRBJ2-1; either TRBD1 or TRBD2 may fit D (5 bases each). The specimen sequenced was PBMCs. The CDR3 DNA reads TGCGCCAGCGGGACCCTTGGCGTTAGCTCCTACAATGAGCAGTTCTTC. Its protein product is CASGTLGVSSYNEQFF.